The 4 T cell receptor beta chains in this list originate from one sample, sequenced in a study of blood T cell repertoires in COVID-19. The protocol was immunoSEQ multiplex PCR, while the TCRdb copy is restricted to in-frame clones and leaves out a portion. The data show 470,000 or so clones, with approximately 85% seen just once and roughly 3.1% held by the top ten. The sequenced material came from peripheral blood. Receptors were obtained from a human donor in a cohort sampled during active COVID-19.

This clone was seen only once. CDR3 bases: TGTGCCAGCAGCTTAGCGGGAGGGGACACCGGGGAGCTGTTTTTT. It encodes CASSLAGGDTGELFF. This rearrangement joins TRBV7-2 to TRBJ2-2; 7 bases are a match to TRBD2. The ends lost 0 bases at V and 3 bases at J; junction bases unmatched: 1. The CDR3 is 15 residues long. Germline CDR1 reads SGHTA; CDR2 reads FQGNSA.

Written as DNA, the CDR3 is TGTGCCTCCATCCGACTAGCGGGAGGCCCGGGGGGTACGCAGTATTTT. It yields the protein CASIRLAGGPGGTQYF. The rearrangement links TRBV30 to TRBJ2-3; 13 bases fit TRBD2. This CDR3 has 16 residues. V lost 7 bases to trimming and J lost 8 bases; unmatched junction nucleotides: 15. Germline CDR1 and CDR2: GTSNPN and SVGIG (reference sequence).

The chain uses TRBV28 and TRBJ1-2, with D perhaps matching TRBD1 (5 bases). Germline V gene sequence: CDR1 MDHEN, CDR2 SYDVKM. The CDR3 contains 13 residues. V gave up 3 bases and J gave up 6 bases, with 11 bases separating them. CDR3 sequence reads: CASSFRRDDGYTF. As DNA, the CDR3 is TGTGCCAGCAGTTTTCGCAGGGATGATGGCTACACCTTC.

The chain joins TRBV20-1 to TRBJ1-3; D is undetermined. Deletions cut 3 bases from V and 8 bases from J, with 17 bases between. CDR1 and CDR2 (germline): DFQATT, SNEGSKA (reference sequence). The CDR3 has 14 amino acids. The CDR3 region has the DNA TGCAGTGCTAGTTCCGCAGGCCGGATTGACACCATATATTTT. Translation gives CSASSAGRIDTIYF.